This TCR beta chain appears in the sequencing data of a study of beta chain features in type 1 diabetes. All of the isolated RNA was reverse transcribed, so expressed TCRB transcripts were sequenced. Libraries were prepared by immunoSEQ multiplex PCR; TCRdb keeps only in-frame clonotypes and omits some of them. Counted here are about 360,000 clones, roughly 12% occurring once; the ten biggest clones make up less than 0.02%. Overall study findings and caveats: The study found fewer insertions and more deletions at VDJ junctions in type 1 diabetes patients.

The CDR3 consists of 13 residues. Germline assignment: CDR1 LNHDA and CDR2 SQIVND (reference sequence). V lost 7 bases, J lost 10 bases, and 19 bases lay in between. Concerning this clone: What it binds is unknown.

The TCR comes from a man aged 18 to 30 in good health. The chain is built from TRBV19 and TRBJ1-2; tentatively, D is TRBD1 (6 bases). Sequencing was carried out using naive CD4+ T cells from blood. In DNA, the CDR3 is TGTGCCAGTAATCAACCGGGACAAGAAGTCTACACCTTC. Its translation: CASNQPGQEVYTF.